This T cell receptor (beta chain) was sequenced during a study of neurological immune-mediated disorders. TCRdb itself ran the 5' RACE reads through MiXCR, one entry per CDR3 protein. The sample has about 55,000 distinct CDR3 sequences, around 3.8% seen once. This clonotype was recorded many times. Germline-derived CDR1 and CDR2 are DFQATT and SNEGSKA (reference sequence). J was trimmed by 4 bases and V by 0 bases; bases with no gene match: 5. CDR3 length equals 16 residues. This chain connects TRBV20-1 to TRBJ2-3; 12 bases align to TRBD2. The TCR comes from a woman in her 40s with multiple sclerosis. What was sequenced was CD4+ T cells from blood. DNA for the CDR3: TGCAGTGCTAGAGATTCTAGCGGGGGGGCCCCAGATACGCAGTATTTT. It codes for CSARDSSGGAPDTQYF.